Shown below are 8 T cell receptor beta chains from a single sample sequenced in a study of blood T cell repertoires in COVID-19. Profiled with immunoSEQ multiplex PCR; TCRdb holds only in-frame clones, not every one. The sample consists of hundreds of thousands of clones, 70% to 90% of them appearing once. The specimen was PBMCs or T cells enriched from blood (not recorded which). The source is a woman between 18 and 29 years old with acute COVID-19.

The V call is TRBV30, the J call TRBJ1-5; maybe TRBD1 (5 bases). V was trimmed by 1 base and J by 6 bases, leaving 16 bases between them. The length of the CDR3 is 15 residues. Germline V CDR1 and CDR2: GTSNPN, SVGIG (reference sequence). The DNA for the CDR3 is TGTGCCTGGAGTGGGGGTCAGGGAATTTTTCAGCCCCAGCATTTT. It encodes CAWSGGQGIFQPQHF.

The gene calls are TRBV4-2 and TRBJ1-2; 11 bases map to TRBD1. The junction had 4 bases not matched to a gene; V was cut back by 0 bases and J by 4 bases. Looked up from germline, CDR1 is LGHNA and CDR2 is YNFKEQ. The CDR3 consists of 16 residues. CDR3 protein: CASSQDLGQGGYGYTF. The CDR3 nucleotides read TGTGCCAGCAGCCAAGATCTGGGACAGGGGGGCTATGGCTACACCTTC.

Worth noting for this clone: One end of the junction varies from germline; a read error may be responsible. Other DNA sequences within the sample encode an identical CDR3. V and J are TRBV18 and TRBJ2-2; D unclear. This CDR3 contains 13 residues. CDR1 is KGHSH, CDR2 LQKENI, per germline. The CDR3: CASSPRDTGELFF. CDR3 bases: TGTGCCAGCTCTCCACGAGACACCGGGGAGCTGTTTTTT. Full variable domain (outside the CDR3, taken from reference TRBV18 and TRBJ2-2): NAGVMQNPRHLVRRRGQEARLRCSPMKGHSHVYWYRQLPEEGLKFMVYLQKENIIDESGMPKERFSAEFPKEGPSILRIQQVVRGDSAAYFCASSPRDTGELFFGEGSRLTVL.

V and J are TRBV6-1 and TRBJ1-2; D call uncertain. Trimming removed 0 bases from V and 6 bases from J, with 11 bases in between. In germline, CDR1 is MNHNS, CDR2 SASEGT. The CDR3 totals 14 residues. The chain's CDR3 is CASSEARRLDGYTF. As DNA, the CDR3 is TGTGCCAGCAGTGAAGCGCGCAGGTTGGATGGCTACACCTTC.

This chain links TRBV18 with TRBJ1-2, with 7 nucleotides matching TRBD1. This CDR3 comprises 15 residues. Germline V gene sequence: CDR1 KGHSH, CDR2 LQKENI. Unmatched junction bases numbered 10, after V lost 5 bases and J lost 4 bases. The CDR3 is CASSSPGGVGYGYTF. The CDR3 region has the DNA TGTGCCAGCTCATCCCCAGGGGGTGTCGGCTATGGCTACACCTTC.

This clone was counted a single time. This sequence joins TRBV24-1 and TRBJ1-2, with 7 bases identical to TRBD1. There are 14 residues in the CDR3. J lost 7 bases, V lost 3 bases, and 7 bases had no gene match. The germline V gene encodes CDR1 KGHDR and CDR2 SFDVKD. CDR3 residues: CATSDTDRVGGYTF. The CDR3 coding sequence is TGTGCCACCAGTGATACCGACAGGGTGGGTGGCTACACCTTC.

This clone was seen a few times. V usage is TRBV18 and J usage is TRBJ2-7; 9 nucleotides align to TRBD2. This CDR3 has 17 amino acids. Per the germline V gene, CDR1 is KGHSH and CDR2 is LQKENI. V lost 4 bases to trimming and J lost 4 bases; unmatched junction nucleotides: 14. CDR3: CASSLTPTAGGGYEQYF. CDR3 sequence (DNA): TGTGCCAGCTCACTTACTCCGACAGCGGGAGGAGGGTACGAGCAGTACTTC. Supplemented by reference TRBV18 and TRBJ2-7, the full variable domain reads NAGVMQNPRHLVRRRGQEARLRCSPMKGHSHVYWYRQLPEEGLKFMVYLQKENIIDESGMPKERFSAEFPKEGPSILRIQQVVRGDSAAYFCASSLTPTAGGGYEQYFGPGTRLTVT.

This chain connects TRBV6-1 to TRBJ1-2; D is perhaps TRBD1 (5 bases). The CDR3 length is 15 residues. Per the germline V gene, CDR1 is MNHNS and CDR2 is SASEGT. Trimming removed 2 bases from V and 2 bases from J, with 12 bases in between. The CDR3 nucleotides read TGTGCCAGCAGTGAATTTTTCCAGGGAAACTATGGCTACACCTTC. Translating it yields CASSEFFQGNYGYTF.